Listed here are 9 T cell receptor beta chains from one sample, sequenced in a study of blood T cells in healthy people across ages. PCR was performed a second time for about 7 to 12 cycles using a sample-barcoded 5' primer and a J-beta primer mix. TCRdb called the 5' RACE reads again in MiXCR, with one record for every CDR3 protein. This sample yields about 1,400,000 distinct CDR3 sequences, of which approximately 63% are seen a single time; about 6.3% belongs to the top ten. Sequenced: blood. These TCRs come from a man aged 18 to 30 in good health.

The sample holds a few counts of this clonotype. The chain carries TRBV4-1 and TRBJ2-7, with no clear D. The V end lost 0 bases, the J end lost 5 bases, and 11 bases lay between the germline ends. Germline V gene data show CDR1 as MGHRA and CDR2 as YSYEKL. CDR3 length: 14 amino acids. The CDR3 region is CASSQEGLLDEQYF. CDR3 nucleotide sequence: TGCGCCAGCAGCCAAGAAGGGCTGCTGGACGAGCAGTACTTC.

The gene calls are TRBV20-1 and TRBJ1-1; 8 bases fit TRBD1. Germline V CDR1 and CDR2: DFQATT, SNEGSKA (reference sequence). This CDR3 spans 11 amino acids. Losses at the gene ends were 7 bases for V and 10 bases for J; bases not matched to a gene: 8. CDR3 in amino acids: CSVIKQGGAFF. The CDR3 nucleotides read TGCAGTGTTATAAAACAGGGGGGAGCTTTCTTT.

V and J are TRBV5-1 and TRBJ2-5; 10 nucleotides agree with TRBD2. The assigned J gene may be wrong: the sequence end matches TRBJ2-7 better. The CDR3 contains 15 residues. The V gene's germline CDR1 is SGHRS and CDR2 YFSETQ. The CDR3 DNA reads TGCGCCAGCAGCTTGGACCTAGCGGGAGTTTACGAGCAGTACTTC. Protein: CASSLDLAGVYEQYF.

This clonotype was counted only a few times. In DNA, the CDR3 is TGTGCCAGCAGCTTAGGAGCGGCCAGCTACTATGGCTACACCTTC. It codes for CASSLGAASYYGYTF. The chain recombines TRBV11-1 with TRBJ1-2, with D unresolved. Trimming cost V 1 base and J 3 bases, with 12 bases left between them. This CDR3 has 15 residues. The germline V gene has CDR1 SGHAT and CDR2 FQDESV (reference sequence).

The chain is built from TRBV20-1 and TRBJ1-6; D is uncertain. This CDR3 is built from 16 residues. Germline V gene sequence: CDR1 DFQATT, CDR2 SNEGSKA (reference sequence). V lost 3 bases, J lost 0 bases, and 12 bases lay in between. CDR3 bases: TGCAGTGCTAGCCTGATCGTTAGCTCCTATAATTCACCCCTCCACTTT. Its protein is CSASLIVSSYNSPLHF.

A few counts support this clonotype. CDR3 in DNA: TGCAGCGTTGACCGGGCCGGGGAGCTGTTTTTT. Protein: CSVDRAGELFF. V usage is TRBV29-1 and J usage is TRBJ2-2; D is unclear. The CDR3 covers 11 residues. Germline V CDR1 and CDR2: SQVTM, ANQGSEA. Trimming removed 3 bases from V and 6 bases from J, with 5 bases in between.

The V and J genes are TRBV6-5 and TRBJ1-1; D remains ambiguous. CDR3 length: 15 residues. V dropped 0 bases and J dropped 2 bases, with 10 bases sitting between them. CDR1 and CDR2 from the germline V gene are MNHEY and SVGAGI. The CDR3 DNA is TGTGCCAGCAGTTACTCGACACGGAGAAACACTGAAGCTTTCTTT. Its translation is CASSYSTRRNTEAFF.

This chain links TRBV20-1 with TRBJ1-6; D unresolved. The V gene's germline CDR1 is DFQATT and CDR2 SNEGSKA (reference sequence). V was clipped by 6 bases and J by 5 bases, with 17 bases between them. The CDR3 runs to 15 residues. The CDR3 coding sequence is TGCAGTGCAAAAATGACATCAAGAAATAATTCACCCCTCCACTTT. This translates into CSAKMTSRNNSPLHF.

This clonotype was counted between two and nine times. CDR3 amino acids: CASSQDRAGAGNEQFF. CDR3 DNA sequence: TGCGCCAGCAGCCAAGATAGGGCGGGGGCTGGAAATGAGCAGTTCTTC. The rearrangement uses TRBV4-1 and TRBJ2-1; possibly TRBD2 for D (7 bases). Per the germline V gene, CDR1 is MGHRA and CDR2 is YSYEKL. This CDR3 contains 16 residues. V was cut by 0 bases and J by 7 bases, with 16 bases left in between.